This T cell receptor beta chain is drawn from a study of a mutant IDH1 vaccine in newly diagnosed glioma. On the study more broadly: There were eight vaccinations for patients, given in weeks 1, 3, 5, 7, 11, 15, 19 and 23. Those enrolled had earlier been treated with radiotherapy, temozolomide, or both, mostly both.

Profiled with immunoSEQ multiplex PCR; TCRdb holds only in-frame clones, not every one. The data show about 60,000 clones, 87% seen once. Germline CDR1 SNHLY, CDR2 FYNNEI. This CDR3 has 13 residues. With 11 bases clipped from V and 5 bases from J, the junction kept 11 bases outside the gene matches. Concerning this clone: Antigen specificity is unknown.

The sample's time point: week 23, last vaccination. A 20-mer mutant IDH1 peptide at 300 ug was injected subcutaneously with topical imiquimod. The source of this sequence is a man aged 40-50 years with glioma. V gene TRBV2 combines with J gene TRBJ2-5; 7 nucleotides line up with TRBD2. This specimen consisted of PBMCs, obtained from a glioma patient whose treatment included an IDH1 peptide vaccine. The CDR3, as DNA: TGTGCCTTTGGGGGGGAAAGGGAGGAGACCCAGTACTTC. Translating gives CAFGGEREETQYF.